The count of the clone carrying this TCR beta chain is one. Its antigen is unidentified. TCRdb's table, derived via immunoSEQ multiplex PCR, lists solely in-frame clones and lacks some. There are tens of thousands of clones in the sample; roughly 89% occur only once, and 0.92% lies in the top ten. This entry is derived from a study of OX40 agonist ivuxolimab in advanced cancers. Overall study: The patients received ivuxolimab by intravenous route every 2 weeks at 0.01 to 10 mg/kg. Regarding the study as a whole: Expanded clones were, on average, more numerous in CD8+ T cells than in CD4+.

Germline CDR1 reads LNHDA; CDR2 reads SQIVND (reference sequence). V shed 5 bases and J shed 5 bases, with 12 bases lying between them. The CDR3 length is 14 residues. This chain links TRBV19 with TRBJ1-4; perhaps TRBD1 as D (6 bases). The source material was CD4+ or CD8+ T cells sorted from blood, sampled in a trial of the OX40 agonist ivuxolimab. The TCR sequence derives from an adult with an advanced solid tumor such as melanoma, head and neck, liver or kidney cancer. The CDR3 nucleotides read TGTGCCAGTAGTGCTGGGACACGGAATGAAAAACTGTTTTTT. Translation gives CASSAGTRNEKLFF.